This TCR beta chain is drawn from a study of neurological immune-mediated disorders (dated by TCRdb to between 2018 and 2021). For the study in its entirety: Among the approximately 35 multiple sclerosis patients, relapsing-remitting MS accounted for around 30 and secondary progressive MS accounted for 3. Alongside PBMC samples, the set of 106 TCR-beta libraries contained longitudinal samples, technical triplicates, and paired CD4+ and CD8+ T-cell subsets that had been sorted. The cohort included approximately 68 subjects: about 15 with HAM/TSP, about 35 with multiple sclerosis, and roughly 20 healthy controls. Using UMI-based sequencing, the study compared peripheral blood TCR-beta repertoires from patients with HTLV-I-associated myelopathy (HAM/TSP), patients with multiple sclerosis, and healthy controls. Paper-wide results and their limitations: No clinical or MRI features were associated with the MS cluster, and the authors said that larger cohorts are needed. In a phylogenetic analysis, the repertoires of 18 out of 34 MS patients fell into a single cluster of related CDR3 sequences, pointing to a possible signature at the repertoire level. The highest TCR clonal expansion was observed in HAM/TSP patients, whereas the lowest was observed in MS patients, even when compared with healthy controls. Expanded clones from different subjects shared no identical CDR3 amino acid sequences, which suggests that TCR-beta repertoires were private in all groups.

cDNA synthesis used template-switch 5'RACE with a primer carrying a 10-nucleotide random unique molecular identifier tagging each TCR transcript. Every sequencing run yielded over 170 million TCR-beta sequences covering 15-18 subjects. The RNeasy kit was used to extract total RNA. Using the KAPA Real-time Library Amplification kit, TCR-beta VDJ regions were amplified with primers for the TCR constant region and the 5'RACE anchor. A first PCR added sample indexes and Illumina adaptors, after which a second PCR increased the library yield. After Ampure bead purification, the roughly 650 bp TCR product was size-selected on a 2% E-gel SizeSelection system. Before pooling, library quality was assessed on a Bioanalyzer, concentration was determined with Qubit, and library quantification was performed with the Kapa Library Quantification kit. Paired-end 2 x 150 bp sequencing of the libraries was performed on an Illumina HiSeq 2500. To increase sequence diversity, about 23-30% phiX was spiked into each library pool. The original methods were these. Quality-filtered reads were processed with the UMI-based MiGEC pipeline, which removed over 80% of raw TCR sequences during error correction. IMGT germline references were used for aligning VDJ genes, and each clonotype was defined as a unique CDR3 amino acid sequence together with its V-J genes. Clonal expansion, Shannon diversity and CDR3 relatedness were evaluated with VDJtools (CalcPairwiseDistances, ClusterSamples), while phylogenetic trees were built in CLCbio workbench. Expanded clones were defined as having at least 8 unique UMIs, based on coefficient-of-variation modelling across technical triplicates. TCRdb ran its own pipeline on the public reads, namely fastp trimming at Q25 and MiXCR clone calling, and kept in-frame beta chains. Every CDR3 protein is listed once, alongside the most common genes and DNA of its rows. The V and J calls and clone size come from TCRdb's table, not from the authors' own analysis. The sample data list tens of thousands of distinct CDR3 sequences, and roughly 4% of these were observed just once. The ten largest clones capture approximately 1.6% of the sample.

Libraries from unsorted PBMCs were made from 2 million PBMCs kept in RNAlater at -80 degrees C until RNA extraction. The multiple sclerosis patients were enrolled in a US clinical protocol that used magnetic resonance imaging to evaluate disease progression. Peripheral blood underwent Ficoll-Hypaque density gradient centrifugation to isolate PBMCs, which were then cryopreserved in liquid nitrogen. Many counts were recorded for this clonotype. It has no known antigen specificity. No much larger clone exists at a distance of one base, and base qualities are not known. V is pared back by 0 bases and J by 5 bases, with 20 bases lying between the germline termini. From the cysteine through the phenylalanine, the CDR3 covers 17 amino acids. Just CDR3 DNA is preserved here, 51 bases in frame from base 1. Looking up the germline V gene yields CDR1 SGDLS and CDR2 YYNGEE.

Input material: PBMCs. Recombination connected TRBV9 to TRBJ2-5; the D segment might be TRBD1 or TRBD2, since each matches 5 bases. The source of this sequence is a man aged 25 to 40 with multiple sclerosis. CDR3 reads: CASSVGSGASRSETQYF. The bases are TGTGCCAGCAGCGTAGGGAGTGGGGCTAGCCGGTCCGAGACCCAGTACTTC.